This is a list of T cell receptor beta chains from one sample in a study of T cell clonotyping in hematopoietic cell transplantation. Libraries were prepared by immunoSEQ multiplex PCR; TCRdb keeps only in-frame clonotypes and omits some of them. Among around 16,000 clones listed, 85% to 90% were seen once. The sample was peripheral blood mononuclear cells. Every receptor here comes from a man in his fifties in good health. Some clones in this sample may be carry-over from other donors' samples. The CDR3 runs from the conserved cysteine through the conserved F or W. The D gene is left open where the match is weak. Size tells how often a clone was seen (once, few, many) or the class of an expanded clone, and some rows leave it out.

CAISSDRLNTEAFF,TGTGCCATCAGTTCGGACAGGTTGAACACTGAAGCTTTCTTT,TRBD1,TRBV10-3,NA,TRBJ1-1
CATRGGANDYGYTF,TGTGCCACGAGGGGGGGGGCAAACGACTATGGCTACACCTTC,NA,TRBV25-1,NA,TRBJ1-2
CASSLAGALYEQYF,TGTGCCAGCAGTTTGGCGGGTGCCCTCTACGAGCAGTACTTC,NA,TRBV28,NA,TRBJ2-7
CASSYSDNSPLHF,TGCGCCAGCAGTTATTCTGATAATTCACCCCTCCACTTT,NA,TRBV5-1,NA,TRBJ1-6
CASSGGCQEFTQYF,TGCGCCAGCAGTGGCGGGTGCCAAGAGTTTACCCAGTACTTC,NA,TRBV5-1,NA,TRBJ2-5
CARVEGSYEQYF,TGTGCCAGGGTGGAGGGGTCCTACGAGCAGTACTTC,NA,TRBV6-4,NA,TRBJ2-7
CATSRGHSNNEQFF,TGTGCCACCAGCAGAGGGCACTCGAACAATGAGCAGTTCTTC,NA,TRBV15,NA,TRBJ2-1
CSAQGDYGYTF,TGCAGTGCTCAGGGGGACTATGGCTACACCTTC,TRBD1,TRBV20-1,NA,TRBJ1-2
CASMVDRSYYGYTF,TGTGCCAGTATGGTCGACAGATCTTACTATGGCTACACCTTC,NA,TRBV19,once,TRBJ1-2
CASSPGSRSGNTIYF,TGCGCCAGCAGTCCAGGGTCGAGGTCTGGAAACACCATATATTTT,NA,TRBV5-1,NA,TRBJ1-3